The clone carrying this TCR beta chain came up many times. Its specificity is not known. This specimen comes from a study of regulatory T cells in long-lasting Graves disease. General observations from the study: Accuracy might have suffered from few samples. When disease was persistent, TRBV28, TRBJ1-2 and TRBJ2-5 were the favored segments.

Time point in this sample: newly diagnosed GD, antithyroid drugs for less than 3 months. PBMC-derived RNA was used for the TCR library. CDR3-region Arm-PCR and iRepertoire HTBI primers produced the TCR beta libraries. Per the authors' pipeline: Samples revealed approximately 67 TRBV and fewer than 15 TRBJ segments. TCRdb analysed the multiplex PCR reads with MiXCR anew, one entry per CDR3 protein. TCRdb's processing, not the study's, gives the V and J calls here. The sample carries 200,000 to 300,000 distinct CDR3 sequences, 20% recorded once. The germline V and J ends were trimmed by 4 bases and 9 bases, with 13 bases remaining between them. The CDR3 is 12 amino acids.

The sample in question was peripheral blood mononuclear cells (PBMCs), obtained at new diagnosis, from a patient treated with antithyroid drugs. The receptor was derived from a female donor with Graves disease. The genes are TRBV12-3 or TRBV12-4 and TRBJ2-7; TRBD2 might be the D (6 bases). DNA for the CDR3: TGTGCCAGCAGTTCCGGGACTCTGGGGCAGTACTTC. As protein: CASSSGTLGQYF.